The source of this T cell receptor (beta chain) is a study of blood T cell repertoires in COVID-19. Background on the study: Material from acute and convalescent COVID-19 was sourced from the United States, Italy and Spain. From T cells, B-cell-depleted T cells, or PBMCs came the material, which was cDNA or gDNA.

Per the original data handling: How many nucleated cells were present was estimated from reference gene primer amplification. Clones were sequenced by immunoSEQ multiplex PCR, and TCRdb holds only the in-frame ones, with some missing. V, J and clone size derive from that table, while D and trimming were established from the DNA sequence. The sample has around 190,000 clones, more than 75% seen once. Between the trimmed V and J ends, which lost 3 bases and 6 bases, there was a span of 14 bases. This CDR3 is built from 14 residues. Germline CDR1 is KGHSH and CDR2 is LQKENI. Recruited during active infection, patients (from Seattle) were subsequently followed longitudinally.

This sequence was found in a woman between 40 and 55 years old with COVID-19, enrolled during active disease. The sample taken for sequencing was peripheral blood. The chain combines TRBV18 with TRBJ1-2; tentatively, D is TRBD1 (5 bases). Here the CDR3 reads CASSPSGGSDGYTF. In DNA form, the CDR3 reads TGTGCCAGCTCACCTTCCGGGGGGTCTGATGGCTACACCTTC.